The T cell receptor beta chain described here comes from a study of shared clonotypes between healthy human individuals. As to this clone: Its antigen is undetermined.

TCRdb keeps only in-frame clones here, not all; method: immunoSEQ multiplex PCR. The repertoire holds some 1.1 million clones, 70% to 80% seen once, with 0.85% to 1% in the top ten. The trim removed 2 bases at V and 4 bases at J, leaving 5 bases unmatched. This CDR3 comprises 15 residues. Germline values: CDR1 MNHEY, CDR2 SVGAGI. Study-wide results and caveats: The donor pool, a small one, limited the genetic and exposure-history diversity represented.

The chain combines TRBV6-5 with TRBJ2-1; TRBD1 matches at 7 bases. What was sequenced was memory CD4+ T cells from PBMCs. Subset: CD45RA-negative fraction. This clonotype originated in a man younger than 35 in good health. Some clones in this sample may be carry-over from other donors' samples. The CDR3 sequence: CASSYRSQGYNEQFF. In DNA, the CDR3 is TGTGCCAGCAGTTACCGTTCACAGGGGTACAATGAGCAGTTCTTC.